This TCR beta chain was identified in a study of blood T cell repertoires in COVID-19. For the study at large: COVID-19 samples collected from the United States, Italy and Spain covered acute and convalescent phases.

Germline V gene lookup returns CDR1 KGHSH and CDR2 LQKENI. The J segment lost 7 bases and the V segment lost 0 bases, leaving 1 base of the junction unmatched. This CDR3 region has 14 residues. Study processing details: Researchers report that nucleated cell counts were estimated from reference gene primer amplification. Clones were sequenced by immunoSEQ multiplex PCR, and TCRdb holds only the in-frame ones, with some missing. V, J and clone size derive from that table, while D and trimming were established from the DNA sequence. The data hold 130,000 or so clones, with around 88% observed a single time.

This receptor was taken from a woman between 55 and 75 years old with acute or convalescent COVID-19. The sequenced sample consisted of peripheral blood. The V gene is TRBV18, the J gene TRBJ2-1; 9 nucleotides match TRBD1. The CDR3 loop is CASSPPTGGNEQFF. The CDR3 nucleotides are TGTGCCAGCTCACCACCGACAGGGGGAAATGAGCAGTTCTTC. Looking up the rest from reference TRBV18 and TRBJ2-1 gives the full variable domain: NAGVMQNPRHLVRRRGQEARLRCSPMKGHSHVYWYRQLPEEGLKFMVYLQKENIIDESGMPKERFSAEFPKEGPSILRIQQVVRGDSAAYFCASSPPTGGNEQFFGPGTRLTVL.